The source of this TCR beta chain is a study of blood T cell repertoires in COVID-19. For the study at large: Some COVID-19 samples were acute and others convalescent; all came from the United States, Italy and Spain. Sources were T cells, B-cell-depleted T cells, or PBMCs; the material itself was cDNA or gDNA.

Patients from Seattle were sampled longitudinally, starting during active infection. Authors' methods: Amplification of reference gene primers provided the estimated nucleated cell counts. The method was immunoSEQ multiplex PCR; TCRdb's version includes in-frame clones alone and lacks a portion of them. V and J calls and clone size are given by that table; D and trimming were obtained from the DNA. The table shows some 350,000 clones, with 87% occurring only once. Germline CDR1 and CDR2: SNHLY and FYNNEI. The CDR3 runs to 14 residues. J lost 3 bases, V lost 6 bases, and 8 bases had no gene match. What was sequenced was peripheral blood. V usage is TRBV2 and J usage is TRBJ2-7; the match to TRBD2 covers 7 bases. The source is a woman between 50 and 59 years old with COVID-19, enrolled during active disease. The CDR3 region has the DNA TGTGCCAGCAGCGGACTAGGTCTTCGCTACGAGCAGTACTTC. Translated, it gives CASSGLGLRYEQYF.